The 10 T cell receptor beta chains given below trace back to one sample, sequenced in a study of Ad26.COV2.S vaccination and SARS-CoV-2 variants. The repertoire was sequenced with immunoSEQ multiplex PCR; TCRdb's copy has only in-frame clones and lacks some. The data contain about 470,000 clones, 90% of them singletons. Noted treatment: roughly 19 received Ad26.COV2.S at low or high dose, single or two shots; 5 received placebo; per-sample allocation not given. Sampling was done on day 63 after the first vaccine or placebo injection. Here the sequenced sample was peripheral blood, taken in a trial of Ad26.COV2.S vaccine versus placebo. These receptors all come from a person between 18 and 59 years old who received the Ad26.COV2.S COVID-19 vaccine or a placebo.

The rearrangement joins TRBV27 to TRBJ2-1; possible D gene TRBD2, 6 bases. The CDR3 sequence is 16 residues long. The germline gives CDR1 MNHEY, CDR2 SMNVEV (reference sequence). V shed 3 bases and J shed 7 bases, with 19 bases lying between them. CDR3 region: CASSFDRLGIRNEQFF. The CDR3 bases are TGTGCCAGCAGTTTTGATCGACTAGGAATCCGGAATGAGCAGTTCTTC.

The V and J genes are TRBV9 and TRBJ2-7; 7 nucleotides match TRBD1. This CDR3 region has 15 residues. Germline loops: CDR1 SGDLS, CDR2 YYNGEE. V lost 0 bases to trimming and J lost 2 bases; unmatched junction nucleotides: 5. CDR3 sequence reads: CASSVGAGGTYEQYF. The CDR3 DNA sequence: TGTGCCAGCAGCGTAGGGGCAGGGGGTACCTACGAGCAGTACTTC.

The CDR3 region is CASSTNRGLSTDTQYF. The CDR3 DNA follows: TGTGCCAGCAGCACAAACAGGGGGCTGAGCACAGATACGCAGTATTTT. V and J are TRBV5-6 and TRBJ2-3; 9 bases line up with TRBD1. Germline CDR1 and CDR2: SGHDT and YYEEEE. The CDR3 consists of 16 residues. Germline trimming cut 4 bases from V and 0 bases from J; bases unmatched to any gene: 6.

The gene calls are TRBV7-9 and TRBJ2-7; 8 bases fit TRBD2. Germline V gene sequence: CDR1 SEHNR, CDR2 FQNEAQ (reference sequence). V dropped 6 bases and J dropped 3; count of bases not matched to a gene: 10. The CDR3 loop spans 15 amino acids. DNA of the CDR3: TGTGCCAGCAGGGCCTCGGGGGGGCCCGGCTACGAGCAGTACTTC. Residues: CASRASGGPGYEQYF.

The genes are TRBV19 and TRBJ2-5; the D gene could be TRBD1 or TRBD2 (5 bases each). The V gene's germline CDR1 is LNHDA and CDR2 SQIVND (reference sequence). The CDR3 is 14 amino acids. V was pared by 6 bases and J by 3 bases, with 14 bases between. CDR3 nucleotide sequence: TGTGCCAGTAGGGCTGGGGGAACTAAAGAGACCCAGTACTTC. Translated, it gives CASRAGGTKETQYF.

The V and J genes are TRBV7-2 and TRBJ2-4, with D tentatively TRBD1 (6 bases). Germline V gene sequence: CDR1 SGHTA, CDR2 FQGNSA. The CDR3 is 16 amino acids. Between the trimmed V and J ends, which lost 5 bases and 0 bases, there was a span of 14 bases. Here the CDR3 reads CASSAYRELAKNIQYF. The CDR3, as DNA: TGTGCCAGCAGCGCCTACAGGGAGCTAGCCAAAAACATTCAGTACTTC.

This chain connects TRBV5-1 to TRBJ1-4; D uncertain. Trimming pared 0 bases from V and 4 bases from J, leaving 7 bases between. Germline assignment: CDR1 SGHRS and CDR2 YFSETQ. The CDR3 runs to 14 residues. CDR3 sequence: CASSLVRSNEKLFF. The CDR3 DNA reads as TGCGCCAGCAGCTTGGTACGGAGTAATGAAAAACTGTTTTTT.

The rearrangement uses TRBV27 and TRBJ2-7; unclear D gene. Germline CDR1 is MNHEY and CDR2 is SMNVEV (reference sequence). Trimming left V 6 bases short and J 7 bases short, with 19 bases between. The CDR3 has 14 amino acids. The CDR3 bases are TGTGCCAGCAGCCTTACCCCCGAGGTCTGGGAGCAGTACTTC. Its translation: CASSLTPEVWEQYF.

The rearrangement links TRBV6-2 or TRBV6-3 to TRBJ2-7; 7 nucleotides match TRBD1. The CDR3 is 14 residues long. The germline V gene has CDR1 MNHEY and CDR2 SVGEGT. V lost 2 bases, J lost 3 bases, and 4 bases stayed unmatched. This CDR3 reads CASSYPRDSYEQYF. As DNA, the CDR3 is TGTGCCAGCAGTTACCCGAGGGACAGCTACGAGCAGTACTTC.

This chain uses TRBV19 with TRBJ1-1, with D possibly TRBD1 on 6 matching bases. This CDR3 is built from 13 residues. V was shortened by 5 bases and J by 4 bases, with 11 bases between the two germline ends. Germline loops: CDR1 LNHDA, CDR2 SQIVND (reference sequence). The CDR3 spells CASSSKQGTEAFF. As DNA, the CDR3 is TGTGCCAGTAGTTCGAAACAGGGCACTGAAGCTTTCTTT.